The 6 T cell receptor beta chains below come from one sample, sequenced in a study of blood T cell repertoires in COVID-19. Some clones are missing from TCRdb's copy, which holds only in-frame ones; the method was immunoSEQ multiplex PCR. The table includes 150,000 to 200,000 clones, approximately 90% detected once. Sequencing input: peripheral blood. These receptors were obtained from a man in his forties or fifties who had recovered from COVID-19.

Only one count was recorded for this clone. The chain combines TRBV5-4 with TRBJ1-1, with D unresolved. The CDR3 length is 14 residues. CDR1 SGHNT and CDR2 YYREEE come from the germline V gene (reference sequence). V lost 0 bases, J lost 1 base, and 7 bases lay in between. The CDR3 sequence: CASSLDGGNTEAFF. The DNA for the CDR3 is TGTGCCAGCAGCTTGGATGGAGGGAACACTGAAGCTTTCTTT.

CDR3 amino acids: CASNRGRRANTF. The CDR3 region has the DNA TGTGCCAGCAACAGGGGGCGCCGGGCCAACACCTTC. The rearrangement links TRBV28 to TRBJ1-2, with 9 bases lining up with TRBD1. Trimming at V came to 7 bases and at J to 12 bases, leaving 9 bases not matched to a gene. The CDR3 contains 12 residues. The germline gives CDR1 MDHEN, CDR2 SYDVKM.

This clone was seen once. This chain uses TRBV9 with TRBJ2-6, with D maybe TRBD2 (5 bases). Germline CDR1 is SGDLS and CDR2 is YYNGEE. The CDR3 has 17 amino acids. The V end was cut by 0 bases, the J end by 1 base, with 11 bases between. The CDR3 is CASSVVMGGSGANVLTF. CDR3 nucleotides: TGTGCCAGCAGCGTAGTAATGGGCGGGTCTGGGGCCAACGTCCTGACTTTC.

The gene calls are TRBV28 and TRBJ2-1; 11 bases fit TRBD1. Germline V gene data show CDR1 as MDHEN and CDR2 as SYDVKM. CDR3 length: 14 amino acids. With 0 bases clipped from V and 9 bases from J, the junction kept 1 base outside the gene matches. CDR3 protein: CASSLWGTGGEQFF. The CDR3 DNA reads TGTGCCAGCAGTTTATGGGGGACAGGGGGTGAGCAGTTCTTC.

The rearrangement links TRBV23-1 to TRBJ2-5; TRBD1 aligns across 10 bases. TRBV23-1 is labeled an ORF, and its function is uncertain. V dropped 3 bases and J dropped 4; count of bases not matched to a gene: 5. This CDR3 region has 15 residues. The CDR3 reads CASSQGDRGGETQYF. CDR3 coding DNA: TGCGCCAGCAGTCAGGGGGACAGGGGAGGAGAGACCCAGTACTTC.

This sequence joins TRBV11-2 and TRBJ1-1; weak D call: TRBD1 (6 bases). The CDR3 contains 14 residues. V lost 3 bases and J lost 4, with 12 bases in between. In germline, CDR1 is SGHAT, CDR2 FQNNGV. Here the CDR3 reads CASSFYREGTEAFF. CDR3 bases: TGTGCCAGCAGCTTCTACAGGGAGGGCACTGAAGCTTTCTTT.